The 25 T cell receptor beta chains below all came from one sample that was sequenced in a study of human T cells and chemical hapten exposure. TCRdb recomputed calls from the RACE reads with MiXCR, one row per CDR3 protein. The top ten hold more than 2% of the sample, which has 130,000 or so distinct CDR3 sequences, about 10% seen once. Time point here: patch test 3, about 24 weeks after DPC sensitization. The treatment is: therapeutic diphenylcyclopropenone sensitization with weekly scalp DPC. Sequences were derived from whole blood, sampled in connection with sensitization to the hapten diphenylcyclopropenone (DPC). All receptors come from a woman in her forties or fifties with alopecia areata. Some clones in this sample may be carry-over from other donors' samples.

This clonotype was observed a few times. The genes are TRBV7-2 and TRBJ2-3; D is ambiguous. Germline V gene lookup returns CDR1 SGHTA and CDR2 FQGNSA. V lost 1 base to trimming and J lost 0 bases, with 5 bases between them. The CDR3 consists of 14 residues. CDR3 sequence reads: CASSLVVSTDTQYF. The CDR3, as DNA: TGTGCCAGCAGCTTAGTAGTTAGCACAGATACGCAGTATTTT.

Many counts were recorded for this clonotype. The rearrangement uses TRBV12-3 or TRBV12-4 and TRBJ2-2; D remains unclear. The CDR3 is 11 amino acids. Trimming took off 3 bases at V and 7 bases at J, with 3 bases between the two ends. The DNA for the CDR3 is TGTGCCAGCAGTTTGATCGGGGAGCTGTTTTTT. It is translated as CASSLIGELFF.

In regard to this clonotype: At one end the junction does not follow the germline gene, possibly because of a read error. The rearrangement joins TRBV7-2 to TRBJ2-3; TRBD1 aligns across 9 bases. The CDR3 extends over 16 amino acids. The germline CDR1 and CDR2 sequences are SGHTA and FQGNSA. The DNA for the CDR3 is TGTGCCAGCAGCCGAGGGGACAGGGCCGTAACAGATACGCTGTATTTT. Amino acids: CASSRGDRAVTDTLYF. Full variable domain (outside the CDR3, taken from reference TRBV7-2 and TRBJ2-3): GAGVSQSPSNKVTEKGKDVELRCDPISGHTALYWYRQSLGQGLEFLIYFQGNSAPDKSGLPSDRFSAERTGGSVSTLTIQRTQQEDSAVYLCASSRGDRAVTDTLYFGPGTRLTVL.

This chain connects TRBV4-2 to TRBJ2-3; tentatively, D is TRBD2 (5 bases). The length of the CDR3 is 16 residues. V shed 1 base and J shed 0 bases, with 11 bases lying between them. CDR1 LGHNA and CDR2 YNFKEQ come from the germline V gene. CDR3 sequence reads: CASSQGAGGSTDTQYF. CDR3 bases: TGTGCCAGCAGCCAAGGGGCGGGTGGGAGCACAGATACGCAGTATTTT.

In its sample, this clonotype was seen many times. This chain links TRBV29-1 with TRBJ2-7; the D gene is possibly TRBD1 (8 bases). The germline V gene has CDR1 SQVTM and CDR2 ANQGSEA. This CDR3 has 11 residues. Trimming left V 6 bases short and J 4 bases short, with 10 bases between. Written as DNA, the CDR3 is TGCAGCGTACAGGGGGGGTACGAGCAGTACTTC. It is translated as CSVQGGYEQYF.

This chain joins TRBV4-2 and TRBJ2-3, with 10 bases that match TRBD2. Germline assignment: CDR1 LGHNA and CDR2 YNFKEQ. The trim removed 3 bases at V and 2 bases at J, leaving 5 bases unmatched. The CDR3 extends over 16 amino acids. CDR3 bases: TGTGCCAGCAGCCAGGACGGACTAGCGGCCACAGATACGCAGTATTTT. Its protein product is CASSQDGLAATDTQYF.

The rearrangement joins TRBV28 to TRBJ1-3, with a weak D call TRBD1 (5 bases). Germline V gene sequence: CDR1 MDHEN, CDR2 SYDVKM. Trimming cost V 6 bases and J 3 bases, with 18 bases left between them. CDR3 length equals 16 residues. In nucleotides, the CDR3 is TGTGCCAGCAGCCCCCCGGGGGGAAGGGATGGAAACACCATATATTTT. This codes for CASSPPGGRDGNTIYF.

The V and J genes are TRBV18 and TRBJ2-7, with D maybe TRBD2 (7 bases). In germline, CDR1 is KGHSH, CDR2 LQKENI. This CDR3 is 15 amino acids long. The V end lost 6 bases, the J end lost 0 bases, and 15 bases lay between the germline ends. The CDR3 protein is CASSQSRGGSYEQYF. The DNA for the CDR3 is TGTGCCAGCTCCCAGAGTAGGGGGGGCTCCTACGAGCAGTACTTC.

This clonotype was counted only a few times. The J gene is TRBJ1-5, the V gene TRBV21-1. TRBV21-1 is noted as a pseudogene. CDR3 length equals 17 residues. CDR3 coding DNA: TGTGCCAGCAGCAAAGTAGGGAGGGTCCCCAGCAATCAGCCCCAGCATTTT. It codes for CASSKVGRVPSNQPQHF.

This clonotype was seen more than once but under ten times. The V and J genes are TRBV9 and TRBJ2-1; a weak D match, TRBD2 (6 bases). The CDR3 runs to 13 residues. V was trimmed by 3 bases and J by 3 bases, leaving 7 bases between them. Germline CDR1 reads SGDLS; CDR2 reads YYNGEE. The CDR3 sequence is CASSATSYNEQFF. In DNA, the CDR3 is TGTGCCAGCAGCGCGACTAGCTACAATGAGCAGTTCTTC. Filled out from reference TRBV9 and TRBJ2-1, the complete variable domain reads DSGVTQTPKHLITATGQRVTLRCSPRSGDLSVYWYQQSLDQGLQFLIQYYNGEERAKGNILERFSAQQFPDLHSELNLSSLELGDSALYFCASSATSYNEQFFGPGTRLTVL.

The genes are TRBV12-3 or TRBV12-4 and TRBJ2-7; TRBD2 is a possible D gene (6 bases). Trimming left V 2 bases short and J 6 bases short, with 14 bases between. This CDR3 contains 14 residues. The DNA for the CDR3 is TGTGCCAGCAGTTTAAGGGCGGGGCAGAGCGAGCAGTACTTC. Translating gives CASSLRAGQSEQYF.

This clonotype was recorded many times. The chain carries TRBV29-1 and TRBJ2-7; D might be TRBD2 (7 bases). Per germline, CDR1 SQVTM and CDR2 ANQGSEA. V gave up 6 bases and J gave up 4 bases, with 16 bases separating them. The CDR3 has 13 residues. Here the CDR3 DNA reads TGCAGCGTGGGGGGGCAGGGAGGTTACGAGCAGTACTTC. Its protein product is CSVGGQGGYEQYF.

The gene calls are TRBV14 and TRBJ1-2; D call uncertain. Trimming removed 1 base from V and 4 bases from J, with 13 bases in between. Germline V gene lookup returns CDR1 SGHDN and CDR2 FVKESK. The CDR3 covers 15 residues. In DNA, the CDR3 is TGTGCCAGCAGCCAAGTTGAGGGTTGGGGCTATGGCTACACCTTC. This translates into CASSQVEGWGYGYTF.

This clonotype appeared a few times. The CDR3 here is CSAMGQGYYNEQFF. The CDR3 DNA follows: TGCAGTGCTATGGGACAGGGGTACTACAATGAGCAGTTCTTC. This chain links TRBV20-1 with TRBJ2-1; TRBD1 agrees at 10 bases. The length of the CDR3 is 14 residues. Germline V gene data show CDR1 as DFQATT and CDR2 as SNEGSKA (reference sequence). J gave up 3 bases and V 4 bases, and 3 bases lay outside the gene matches.

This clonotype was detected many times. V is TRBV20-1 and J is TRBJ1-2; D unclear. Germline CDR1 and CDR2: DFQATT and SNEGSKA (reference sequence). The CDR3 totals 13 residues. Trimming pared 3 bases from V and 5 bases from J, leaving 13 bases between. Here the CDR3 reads CSARPADTYGYTF. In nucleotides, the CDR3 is TGCAGTGCTAGGCCCGCCGACACGTATGGCTACACCTTC.

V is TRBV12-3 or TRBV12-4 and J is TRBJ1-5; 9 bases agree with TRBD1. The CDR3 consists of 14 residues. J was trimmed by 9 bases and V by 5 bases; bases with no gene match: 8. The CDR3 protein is CASSATGTGRPQHF. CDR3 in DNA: TGTGCCAGCAGTGCAACCGGGACAGGGCGGCCCCAGCATTTT.

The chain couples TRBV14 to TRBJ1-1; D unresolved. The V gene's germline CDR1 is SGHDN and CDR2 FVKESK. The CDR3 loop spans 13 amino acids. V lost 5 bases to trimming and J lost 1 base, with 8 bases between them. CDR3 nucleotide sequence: TGTGCCAGCAGCGTAGGAAGGAACACTGAAGCTTTCTTT. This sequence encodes CASSVGRNTEAFF.

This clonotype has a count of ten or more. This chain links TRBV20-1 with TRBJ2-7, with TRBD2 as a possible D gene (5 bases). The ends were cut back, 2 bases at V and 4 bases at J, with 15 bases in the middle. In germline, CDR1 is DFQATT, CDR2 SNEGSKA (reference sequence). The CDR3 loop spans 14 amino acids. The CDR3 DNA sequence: TGCAGTGCTAGACTACCCGGACTGATTTACGAGCAGTACTTC. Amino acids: CSARLPGLIYEQYF.

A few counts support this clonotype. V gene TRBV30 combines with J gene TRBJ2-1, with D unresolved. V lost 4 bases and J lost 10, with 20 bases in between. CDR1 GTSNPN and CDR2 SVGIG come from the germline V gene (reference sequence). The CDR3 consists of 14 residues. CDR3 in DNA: TGTGCCTGGAACGGAGTAAGCTGGGGTGGGGAGCAGTTCTTC. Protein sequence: CAWNGVSWGGEQFF.

CDR3 residues: CASSQAGGPDTQYF. The CDR3 DNA follows: TGCGCCAGCAGCCAAGCGGGAGGGCCGGATACGCAGTATTTT. This sequence joins TRBV4-3 and TRBJ2-3, with TRBD2 matching over 8 bases. Looked up from germline, CDR1 is LGHNA and CDR2 is YSLEER. J lost 6 bases, V lost 1 base, and 3 bases had no gene match. The CDR3 has 14 residues.

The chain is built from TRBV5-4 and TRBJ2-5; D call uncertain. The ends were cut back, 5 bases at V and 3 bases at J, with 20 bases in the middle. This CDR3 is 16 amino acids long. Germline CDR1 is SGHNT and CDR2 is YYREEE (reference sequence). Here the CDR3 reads CASSSPWRNGKETQYF. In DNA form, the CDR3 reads TGTGCCAGCAGTTCCCCCTGGCGGAACGGAAAAGAGACCCAGTACTTC.

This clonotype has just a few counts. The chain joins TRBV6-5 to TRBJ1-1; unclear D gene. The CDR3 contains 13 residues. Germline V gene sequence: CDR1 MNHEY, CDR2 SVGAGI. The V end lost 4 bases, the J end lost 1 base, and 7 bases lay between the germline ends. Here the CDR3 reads CASSSVPNTEAFF. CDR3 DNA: TGTGCCAGCAGTTCAGTTCCGAACACTGAAGCTTTCTTT.

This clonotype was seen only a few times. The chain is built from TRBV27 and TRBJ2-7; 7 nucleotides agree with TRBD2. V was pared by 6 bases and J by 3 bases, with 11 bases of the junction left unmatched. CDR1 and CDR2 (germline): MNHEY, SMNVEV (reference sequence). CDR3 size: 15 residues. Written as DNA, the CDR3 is TGTGCCAGCAGGCTGAGCGGGGCCCCGGTCTACGAGCAGTACTTC. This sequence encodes CASRLSGAPVYEQYF.

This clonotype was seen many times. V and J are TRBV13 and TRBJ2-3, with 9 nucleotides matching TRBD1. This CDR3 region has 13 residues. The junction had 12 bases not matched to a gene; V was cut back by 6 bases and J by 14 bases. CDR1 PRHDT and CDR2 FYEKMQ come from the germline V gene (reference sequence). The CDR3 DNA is TGTGCCAGCAGGCCTTCAACAGGGACAGGGTGGTATTTT. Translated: CASRPSTGTGWYF.

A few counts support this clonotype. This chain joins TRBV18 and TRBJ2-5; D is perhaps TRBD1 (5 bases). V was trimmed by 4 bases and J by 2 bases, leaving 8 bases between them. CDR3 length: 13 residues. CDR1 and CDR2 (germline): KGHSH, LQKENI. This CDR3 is CASSQGLQETQYF. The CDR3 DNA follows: TGTGCCAGCTCACAGGGGTTGCAAGAGACCCAGTACTTC.